These 28 T cell receptor beta chains originate from one sample sequenced in a study of cytomegalovirus exposure and HLA in healthy donors. 60 Vbeta and 13 Jbeta primers were used in PCR. Profiling relied on immunoSEQ multiplex PCR, and the TCRdb table lists in-frame clones only, not all of them. This table holds roughly 110,000 clones, approximately 80% found once. The sequencing input was PBMCs. The receptors derive from a man in his 60s in good health and CMV-seronegative.

This chain uses TRBV7-9 with TRBJ2-7; TRBD2 matches at 10 bases. The CDR3 is 15 amino acids. V lost 5 bases to trimming and J lost 2 bases; unmatched junction nucleotides: 6. In germline, CDR1 is SEHNR, CDR2 FQNEAQ (reference sequence). The CDR3 sequence: CASSPNGLAAYEQYF. CDR3 in DNA: TGTGCCAGCAGCCCGAATGGACTAGCGGCCTACGAGCAGTACTTC.

The V gene is TRBV5-1, the J gene TRBJ1-4; TRBD1 agrees at 9 bases. The CDR3 extends over 15 amino acids. The V segment lost 4 bases and the J segment 6 bases; nucleotides outside the gene matches: 7. Per germline, CDR1 SGHRS and CDR2 YFSETQ. The CDR3 nucleotides are TGCGCCAGCAGCACACAGGGGGCTGGGGATGAAAAACTGTTTTTT. Protein: CASSTQGAGDEKLFF.

The V call is TRBV6-1, the J call TRBJ1-5; D unresolved. Looked up from germline, CDR1 is MNHNS and CDR2 is SASEGT. Trimming stripped 2 bases from V and 2 bases from J, with 16 bases between. The CDR3 covers 17 residues. This chain's CDR3 is CASSESSRFRGNQPQHF. The CDR3 bases are TGTGCCAGCAGTGAATCGTCAAGGTTCCGGGGCAATCAGCCCCAGCATTTT.

The chain is built from TRBV5-4 and TRBJ2-2; tentatively, D is TRBD2 (6 bases). Germline V CDR1 and CDR2: SGHNT, YYREEE (reference sequence). V lost 9 bases to trimming and J lost 1 base, with 13 bases between them. The CDR3 extends over 14 amino acids. The DNA for the CDR3 is TGTGCCACCCTTCCCGGGGGGAACACCGGGGAGCTGTTTTTT. Amino acids: CATLPGGNTGELFF.

In its sample, this clone was seen once. This chain uses TRBV7-2 with TRBJ2-7; tentative D call: TRBD2 (7 bases). The CDR3 is made up of 15 amino acids. The V end lost 5 bases, the J end lost 5 bases, and 19 bases lay between the germline ends. Germline CDR1 SGHTA, CDR2 FQGNSA. The CDR3: CASSPSWGGIHEQYF. CDR3 sequence (DNA): TGTGCCAGCAGCCCTTCGTGGGGGGGCATCCACGAGCAGTACTTC.

This rearrangement joins TRBV9 to TRBJ2-3; 15 bases line up with TRBD2. The germline CDR1 and CDR2 sequences are SGDLS and YYNGEE. V dropped 4 bases and J dropped 3; count of bases not matched to a gene: 6. CDR3 size: 17 residues. The CDR3 nucleotides read TGTGCCAGCAGCCCTTGGACTAGCGGGGGGGCAACAGATACGCAGTATTTT. It specifies CASSPWTSGGATDTQYF.

This clone was seen a single time. This chain links TRBV2 with TRBJ1-6; 7 nucleotides align to TRBD1. Germline values: CDR1 SNHLY, CDR2 FYNNEI. The CDR3 sequence is 17 residues long. Trimming at V came to 7 bases and at J to 3 bases, leaving 12 bases not matched to a gene. The CDR3 DNA reads as TGTGCCAGCACCCTAGGACAGGCCTATATCTATAATTCACCCCTCCACTTT. The encoded protein is CASTLGQAYIYNSPLHF. Variable domain in full (rest from reference TRBV2 and TRBJ1-6): EPEVTQTPSHQVTQMGQEVILRCVPISNHLYFYWYRQILGQKVEFLVSFYNNEISEKSEIFDDQFSVERPDGSNFTLKIRSTKLEDSAMYFCASTLGQAYIYNSPLHFGNGTRLTVT.

The chain recombines TRBV28 with TRBJ1-2, with 9 nucleotides matching TRBD1. Germline V gene sequence: CDR1 MDHEN, CDR2 SYDVKM. The CDR3 has 15 residues. V lost 5 bases to trimming and J lost 4 bases; unmatched junction nucleotides: 8. CDR3 in amino acids: CASSKTGGWGYGYTF. As DNA, the CDR3 is TGTGCCAGCAGTAAAACAGGGGGCTGGGGCTATGGCTACACCTTC.

The chain combines TRBV7-2 with TRBJ1-4; tentatively, D is TRBD1 (6 bases). The CDR3 spans 12 residues. With 5 bases removed from V and 12 bases from J, the gap between germline ends came to 13 bases. Germline lookup yields CDR1 SGHTA and CDR2 FQGNSA. The CDR3 sequence: CASSPPGEELFF. CDR3 bases: TGTGCCAGCAGCCCACCAGGGGAAGAACTGTTTTTT.

The chain combines TRBV6-1 with TRBJ1-4; no clear D gene. Between the trimmed V and J ends, which lost 6 bases and 12 bases, there was a span of 20 bases. Germline CDR1 is MNHNS and CDR2 is SASEGT. The CDR3 is 14 residues long. This CDR3 is CASRGREGSGELFF. CDR3 in DNA: TGTGCCAGCAGGGGGAGGGAGGGTTCTGGAGAACTGTTTTTT.

This clone was counted a few times. This chain links TRBV28 with TRBJ2-1; the match to TRBD1 covers 9 bases. With V trimmed by 4 bases and J by 6 bases, 4 bases remained unmatched. The germline CDR1 and CDR2 sequences are MDHEN and SYDVKM. The CDR3 contains 14 residues. CDR3 coding DNA: TGTGCCAGCAGTTCGGGGACAGGGCGCAATGAGCAGTTCTTC. This sequence encodes CASSSGTGRNEQFF.

The chain recombines TRBV5-6 with TRBJ1-4; 11 bases agree with TRBD1. CDR1 and CDR2 (germline): SGHDT, YYEEEE. Trimming at V came to 2 bases and at J to 8 bases, leaving 8 bases not matched to a gene. The CDR3 has 16 amino acids. CDR3 bases: TGTGCCAGCAGCTTCCTCACCGGGACAGGGGGAGAAAAACTGTTTTTT. This encodes CASSFLTGTGGEKLFF.

This chain connects TRBV7-2 to TRBJ2-5; 9 bases line up with TRBD1. The V gene end was trimmed by 3 bases and the J gene end by 5 bases; junction bases not matched to a gene: 7. The CDR3 has 15 residues. Germline CDR1 is SGHTA and CDR2 is FQGNSA. The CDR3 DNA sequence: TGTGCCAGCAGCTTGGGACAGGGTGTTTGGGAGACCCAGTACTTC. Its protein is CASSLGQGVWETQYF.

The chain has TRBV11-2 and TRBJ1-1; 7 bases are a match to TRBD1. Losses at the gene ends were 5 bases for V and 0 bases for J; bases not matched to a gene: 9. The CDR3 length is 16 residues. In germline, CDR1 is SGHAT, CDR2 FQNNGV. The CDR3 bases are TGTGCCAGCAGCGCCAGAGCAGGGGGGCTGAACACTGAAGCTTTCTTT. This translates into CASSARAGGLNTEAFF.

The chain joins TRBV5-1 to TRBJ2-3, with a tentative D call TRBD2 (6 bases). CDR1 SGHRS and CDR2 YFSETQ come from the germline V gene. CDR3 length: 15 amino acids. V gave up 2 bases and J gave up 1 base, with 11 bases separating them. CDR3 bases: TGCGCCAGCAGCTTATTCGGCGGGGGCACAGATACGCAGTATTTT. Translated, it gives CASSLFGGGTDTQYF.

The chain joins TRBV5-4 to TRBJ2-3; possibly TRBD2 for D (5 bases). Germline CDR1 reads SGHNT; CDR2 reads YYREEE (reference sequence). V was trimmed by 4 bases and J by 6 bases, leaving 15 bases between them. The CDR3 totals 14 residues. The CDR3 DNA is TGTGCCAGCAGCCCTGAGACTATTGTGGATACGCAGTATTTT. Translating it yields CASSPETIVDTQYF.

The chain employs TRBV18 and TRBJ1-2, with D perhaps TRBD1 (5 bases). The CDR3 extends over 18 amino acids. The germline gives CDR1 KGHSH, CDR2 LQKENI. Trimming took off 3 bases at V and 0 bases at J, with 20 bases between the two ends. CDR3 in amino acids: CASSPGLELTIANYGYTF. As DNA, the CDR3 is TGTGCCAGCTCACCGGGACTTGAACTGACGATAGCTAACTATGGCTACACCTTC. The variable domain in full, with the rest retrieved from reference TRBV18 and TRBJ1-2, is NAGVMQNPRHLVRRRGQEARLRCSPMKGHSHVYWYRQLPEEGLKFMVYLQKENIIDESGMPKERFSAEFPKEGPSILRIQQVVRGDSAAYFCASSPGLELTIANYGYTFGSGTRLTVV.

This clone showed up just once. The chain is built from TRBV25-1 and TRBJ1-4; TRBD1 is a possible D gene (6 bases). The CDR3 spans 15 residues. The V end lost 8 bases, the J end lost 7 bases, and 20 bases lay between the germline ends. Germline CDR1 reads MGHDK; CDR2 reads SYGVNS. The CDR3 sequence is CASECLVQGGEKLFF. The CDR3 DNA is TGTGCCAGCGAATGTTTGGTACAGGGTGGTGAAAAACTGTTTTTT.

The V call is TRBV2, the J call TRBJ2-1; 8 nucleotides align to TRBD1. Germline lookup yields CDR1 SNHLY and CDR2 FYNNEI. V lost 5 bases and J lost 8; bases outside the gene matches: 2. The CDR3 is made up of 12 amino acids. The CDR3 here is CASSKTGDEQFF. CDR3 sequence (DNA): TGTGCCAGCAGTAAGACAGGGGATGAGCAGTTCTTC. Full variable domain (outside the CDR3, taken from reference TRBV2 and TRBJ2-1): EPEVTQTPSHQVTQMGQEVILRCVPISNHLYFYWYRQILGQKVEFLVSFYNNEISEKSEIFDDQFSVERPDGSNFTLKIRSTKLEDSAMYFCASSKTGDEQFFGPGTRLTVL.

DNA of the CDR3: TGTGCCAGCAGCCCAACACAGGGTACCTACGAGCAGTACTTC. Translated: CASSPTQGTYEQYF. This sequence joins TRBV7-3 and TRBJ2-7; tentative D call: TRBD1 (6 bases). The CDR3 sequence is 14 residues long. The germline gives CDR1 SGHTA, CDR2 FQGTGA. V lost 5 bases, J lost 2 bases, and 13 bases lay in between.

The rearrangement joins TRBV7-2 to TRBJ1-1; D gene uncertain. Trimming left V 1 base short and J 6 bases short, with 15 bases between. The CDR3 covers 15 residues. Germline V gene lookup returns CDR1 SGHTA and CDR2 FQGNSA. This CDR3 is CASSLEYTPPSEAFF. CDR3 coding DNA: TGTGCCAGCAGCTTAGAGTACACCCCCCCATCTGAAGCTTTCTTT.

The chain recombines TRBV15 with TRBJ1-4; 7 bases match TRBD1. The CDR3 sequence is 16 residues long. V shed 0 bases, J shed 7 bases, and the junction held 8 bases outside the gene matches. Germline CDR1 and CDR2: LNHNV and YYDKDF (reference sequence). Written as DNA, the CDR3 is TGTGCCACCAGCAGAGATCGGGCAGGGGGAGGTGAAAAACTGTTTTTT. Encoded protein: CATSRDRAGGGEKLFF.

The chain combines TRBV13 with TRBJ1-6, with D possibly matching TRBD1 (5 bases). CDR1 and CDR2 (germline): PRHDT, FYEKMQ (reference sequence). V lost 6 bases to trimming and J lost 2 bases, with 17 bases between them. The CDR3 is 17 amino acids. The CDR3 sequence: CASRFGRRGAYNSPLHF. The CDR3 nucleotides are TGTGCCAGCAGGTTTGGACGGAGGGGCGCCTATAATTCACCCCTCCACTTT.

The CDR3 loop reads CASSQDLAVYEQFF. The CDR3 region has the DNA TGTGCCAGCAGCCAAGATTTGGCGGTCTATGAGCAGTTCTTC. The V gene is TRBV4-2, the J gene TRBJ2-1; D gene unclear. Germline assignment: CDR1 LGHNA and CDR2 YNFKEQ. V was shortened by 0 bases and J by 8 bases, with 11 bases between the two germline ends. The CDR3 sequence is 14 residues long.

V gene TRBV5-4 combines with J gene TRBJ1-4; D ambiguous. CDR1 is SGHNT, CDR2 YYREEE, per germline (reference sequence). The CDR3 covers 14 residues. Trimming cost V 0 bases and J 0 bases, with 3 bases left between them. This chain's CDR3 is CASSLGATNEKLFF. The CDR3 region has the DNA TGTGCCAGCAGCTTGGGAGCAACTAATGAAAAACTGTTTTTT.

The V call is TRBV18, the J call TRBJ1-1, with D perhaps matching TRBD1 (5 bases). Germline CDR1 is KGHSH and CDR2 is LQKENI. The CDR3 is 13 amino acids. V was shortened by 6 bases and J by 5 bases, with 13 bases between the two germline ends. CDR3 sequence reads: CASSRDSGTEAFF. The CDR3 DNA follows: TGTGCCAGCTCCCGGGACTCAGGGACTGAAGCTTTCTTT.

V is TRBV25-1 and J is TRBJ2-3; TRBD2 agrees at 7 bases. Trimming cost V 3 bases and J 6 bases; bases outside gene matches: 12. CDR3 length: 16 amino acids. From germline, CDR1 is MGHDK and CDR2 SYGVNS. CDR3 bases: TGTGCCAGCAGTGACCGACTAGCACTCGGTCGGGATACGCAGTATTTT. Translation gives CASSDRLALGRDTQYF.

The rearrangement uses TRBV7-3 and TRBJ2-2; 12 positions agree with TRBD1. The CDR3 is 18 amino acids. The germline gives CDR1 SGHTA, CDR2 FQGTGA. After removal of 4 bases from V and 3 bases from J, the junction contained 9 bases not matched to a gene. CDR3 loop: CASSSATGTGGYTGELFF. The DNA of the CDR3 is TGTGCCAGCAGCTCCGCTACCGGGACAGGGGGCTACACCGGGGAGCTGTTTTTT.